These T cell receptor beta chains were read from a single sample in a study of beta chain features in type 1 diabetes. The assay was immunoSEQ multiplex PCR, and TCRdb's table has in-frame clones only and misses some. The table has 38,000 or so clones, around 60% seen once. Material for sequencing was Tregs from blood. The receptors shown here come from a woman in her thirties in good health. Both conserved end residues are part of each CDR3. A D gene is named only where the DNA matches it firmly. Size tells how often a clone was seen (once, few, many) or the class of an expanded clone, and some rows leave it out.

size	V	J	D	CDR3	DNA
-	TRBV7-9	TRBJ2-5	TRBD2	CASSLTPRGRGETQYF	TGTGCCAGCAGCCTAACCCCGCGGGGGAGGGGAGAGACCCAGTACTTC
few	TRBV7-2	TRBJ1-1	-	CASSKPTLNTEAFF	TGTGCCAGCAGCAAACCTACTCTGAACACTGAAGCTTTCTTT
-	TRBV7-9	TRBJ2-1	-	CASSPRPGETYNEQFF	TGTGCCAGCAGCCCCCGTCCGGGAGAGACCTACAATGAGCAGTTCTTC
-	TRBV4-3	TRBJ2-7	TRBD2	CASSQALAGVSYEQYF	TGCGCCAGCAGCCAAGCCCTAGCGGGAGTATCGTACGAGCAGTACTTC
-	TRBV5-1	TRBJ2-7	TRBD1	CASSAGQGYYEQYF	TGCGCCAGCAGCGCGGGACAGGGTTACTACGAGCAGTACTTC
-	TRBV7-2	TRBJ2-3	-	CASSSSRGSTDTQYF	TGTGCCAGCAGCTCCTCGCGGGGAAGCACAGATACGCAGTATTTT
-	TRBV30	TRBJ2-3	-	CAWSKLTDTQYF	TGTGCCTGGAGTAAACTAACAGATACGCAGTATTTT
once	TRBV7-2	TRBJ2-4	TRBD2	CASSLRTGTSGRGNIQYF	TGTGCCAGCAGCTTACGAACCGGGACTAGCGGGAGGGGAAACATTCAGTACTTC
-	TRBV6-5	TRBJ2-3	-	CASSYSRGFTDTQYF	TGTGCCAGCAGTTACTCGAGAGGGTTCACAGATACGCAGTATTTT
few	TRBV7-9	TRBJ2-7	TRBD1	CASSGPGQGFYEQYF	TGTGCCAGCAGCGGACCGGGACAGGGCTTCTACGAGCAGTACTTC
once	TRBV7-2	TRBJ2-5	-	CASSFRQVQETQYF	TGTGCCAGCAGCTTTCGACAGGTTCAAGAGACCCAGTACTTC
-	TRBV7-9	TRBJ2-3	-	CASSSGQRDTQYF	TGTGCCAGCAGTTCCGGACAGCGGGATACGCAGTATTTT
-	TRBV28	TRBJ2-2	-	CATRTVNTGELFF	TGTGCCACTAGGACAGTGAACACCGGGGAGCTGTTTTTT
-	TRBV6-6	TRBJ2-7	-	CASSYSTVSYEQYF	TGTGCCAGCAGTTACTCAACAGTCTCCTACGAGCAGTACTTC
few	TRBV5-1	TRBJ2-7	TRBD1	CASSLGGQGLQEQYF	TGCGCCAGCAGCTTGGGGGGACAGGGGCTGCAAGAGCAGTACTTC
-	TRBV7-2	TRBJ1-2	TRBD1	CASRKQGNYGYTF	TGTGCCAGCAGAAAACAGGGGAACTATGGCTACACCTTC
-	TRBV19	TRBJ2-4	-	CASSILSGRGRSKNIQYF	TGTGCCAGTAGTATCTTGTCGGGTCGAGGCCGTTCCAAAAACATTCAGTACTTC
-	TRBV7-9	TRBJ2-1	TRBD2	CASSLQNRTSGDYNEQFF	TGTGCCAGCAGCCTTCAGAATCGGACTAGCGGGGACTACAATGAGCAGTTCTTC
-	TRBV4-1	TRBJ2-4	-	CASSPVVAKNIQYF	TGCGCCAGCAGCCCCGTTGTAGCCAAAAACATTCAGTACTTC
-	TRBV6-5	TRBJ2-7	TRBD2	CASSYSASGRPYEQYF	TGTGCCAGCAGTTACTCGGCTAGCGGGCGTCCCTACGAGCAGTACTTC
-	TRBV6-6	TRBJ2-1	TRBD2	CASGMGGSPYNEQFF	TGTGCCAGCGGGATGGGCGGGAGCCCCTACAATGAGCAGTTCTTC
-	TRBV9	TRBJ2-7	-	CASSGRASQKTSYEQYF	TGTGCCAGCAGCGGGAGGGCCTCACAAAAAACATCCTACGAGCAGTACTTC
few	TRBV18	TRBJ2-1	-	CASSTTDRYNEQFF	TGTGCCAGCTCAACAACTGACAGGTACAATGAGCAGTTCTTC
once	TRBV4-2	TRBJ2-2	TRBD2	CASSRARGGDTGELFF	TGTGCCAGCAGCCGGGCTAGGGGAGGGGACACCGGGGAGCTGTTTTTT
-	TRBV7-3	TRBJ2-1	TRBD2	CASSLTSGRFNEQFF	TGTGCCAGCAGCTTAACTAGCGGGAGGTTTAATGAGCAGTTCTTC
few	TRBV18	TRBJ2-7	-	CASTKGRGSYEQYF	TGTGCCAGCACCAAAGGAAGGGGCTCCTACGAGCAGTACTTC
few	TRBV29-1	TRBJ2-7	TRBD2	CSVEGLAGRGPYEQYF	TGCAGCGTTGAAGGGCTAGCGGGCCGGGGACCTTACGAGCAGTACTTC
few	TRBV27	TRBJ1-4	-	CASSLGALGGSEKLFF	TGTGCCAGCAGTTTAGGGGCGTTAGGAGGGAGCGAAAAACTGTTTTTT
few	TRBV7-6	TRBJ2-2	-	CASSPQDLTVGELFF	TGTGCCAGCAGCCCACAGGACCTTACCGTGGGGGAGCTGTTTTTT
few	TRBV18	TRBJ2-7	TRBD2	CASSPYSGGSSYEQYF	TGTGCCAGCTCACCCTATAGCGGCGGGAGTTCCTACGAGCAGTACTTC
few	TRBV29-1	TRBJ1-1	-	CSVSREVGTEAFF	TGCAGCGTCAGCAGGGAGGTGGGCACTGAAGCTTTCTTT
-	TRBV19	TRBJ2-1	TRBD1	CASTLDRHNEQFF	TGTGCCAGTACCCTGGACAGGCACAATGAGCAGTTCTTC
-	TRBV9	TRBJ2-3	-	CASSLDWIDTQYF	TGTGCCAGCAGCCTCGACTGGATAGATACGCAGTATTTT